One sample yielded the 19 T cell receptor beta chains listed below, sequenced in a study of tumor-infiltrating lymphocytes in localized non-small cell lung cancer. Here immunoSEQ multiplex PCR was the method, and the copy in TCRdb shows in-frame clones only, minus some. The sample has some 14,000 clones; roughly 70% are singletons. The sample consisted of uninvolved lung tissue not adjacent to the tumor. The receptor set was obtained from a human donor with non-small cell lung cancer.

The chain couples TRBV6-5 to TRBJ1-2; no clear D gene. The CDR3 sequence is 14 residues long. The germline V and J ends were trimmed by 2 bases and 7 bases, with 14 bases remaining between them. Germline CDR1 reads MNHEY; CDR2 reads SVGAGI. CDR3 sequence reads: CASSYGGRIGGYTF. Written as DNA, the CDR3 is TGTGCCAGCAGTTACGGCGGCCGGATCGGTGGCTACACCTTC.

The chain joins TRBV2 to TRBJ1-5; 7 bases line up with TRBD1. Unmatched junction bases numbered 9, after V lost 5 bases and J lost 5 bases. Germline loops: CDR1 SNHLY, CDR2 FYNNEI. The length of the CDR3 is 15 residues. Here the CDR3 DNA reads TGTGCCAGCAGTTCCACAGGGGCTCGGCATCAGCCCCAGCATTTT. Translation: CASSSTGARHQPQHF.

The genes are TRBV6-5 and TRBJ2-3, with no clear D. CDR1 is MNHEY and CDR2 is SVGAGI in the germline V gene. The ends were cut back, 0 bases at V and 7 bases at J, with 11 bases in the middle. This CDR3 spans 14 amino acids. The CDR3 nucleotides are TGTGCCAGCAGTTACTCGAGAACCCCTTATACGCAGTATTTT. This sequence encodes CASSYSRTPYTQYF.

The chain couples TRBV7-2 to TRBJ1-1; no clear D. CDR1 and CDR2 (germline): SGHTA, FQGNSA. The CDR3 length is 15 residues. V lost 3 bases and J lost 0, with 11 bases in between. CDR3 region: CASSFHLQMNTEAFF. In DNA form, the CDR3 reads TGTGCCAGCAGCTTTCACTTACAGATGAACACTGAAGCTTTCTTT.

V and J are TRBV7-2 and TRBJ2-3, with a weak D call TRBD2 (5 bases). The germline CDR1 and CDR2 sequences are SGHTA and FQGNSA. Trimming took off 5 bases at V and 2 bases at J, with 14 bases between the two ends. This CDR3 comprises 15 residues. CDR3 residues: CASSPRLTLTDTQYF. CDR3 DNA sequence: TGTGCCAGCAGCCCTCGACTAACCCTCACAGATACGCAGTATTTT.

The chain combines TRBV19 with TRBJ1-2; 7 bases match TRBD1. V shed 7 bases and J 2 bases; nucleotides not matched to a gene: 7. Germline V gives CDR1 LNHDA, CDR2 SQIVND (reference sequence). The CDR3 totals 14 residues. CDR3 residues: CASTILQGNYGYTF. The CDR3 DNA reads TGTGCCAGTACGATTTTACAGGGGAACTATGGCTACACCTTC.

The chain has TRBV2 and TRBJ2-1; D gene unclear. Trimming took off 0 bases at V and 6 bases at J, with 12 bases between the two ends. Germline V CDR1 and CDR2: SNHLY, FYNNEI. This CDR3 is built from 15 residues. CDR3 loop: CASSEATQKFNEQFF. The CDR3 nucleotides are TGTGCCAGCAGTGAAGCGACACAGAAATTCAATGAGCAGTTCTTC.

V and J are TRBV6-6 and TRBJ1-1, with 8 positions matching TRBD1. Looked up from germline, CDR1 is MNHNY and CDR2 is SVGAGI (reference sequence). The CDR3 consists of 13 residues. Trimming at V came to 8 bases and at J to 5 bases, leaving 7 bases not matched to a gene. CDR3 amino acids: CASQGARSTEAFF. CDR3 DNA sequence: TGTGCCAGCCAGGGGGCGCGGAGTACTGAAGCTTTCTTT.

The V call is TRBV6-1, the J call TRBJ2-3; possibly TRBD2 for D (6 bases). V gave up 2 bases and J gave up 5 bases, with 17 bases separating them. The CDR3 has 16 amino acids. Germline loops: CDR1 MNHNS, CDR2 SASEGT. The CDR3 nucleotides are TGTGCCAGCAGTGAAACTGGCAGGGAGGCGGGAGATACGCAGTATTTT. This translates into CASSETGREAGDTQYF.

The J gene is TRBJ2-3, the V gene TRBV5-1; D call uncertain. V shed 0 bases and J shed 4 bases, with 6 bases lying between them. Per germline, CDR1 SGHRS and CDR2 YFSETQ. The CDR3 spans 13 residues. Here the CDR3 DNA reads TGCGCCAGCAGCTTGGGTGGGGCAGATACGCAGTATTTT. This sequence encodes CASSLGGADTQYF.

Only one count was recorded for this clone. The gene calls are TRBV27 and TRBJ2-7; D unresolved. Germline lookup yields CDR1 MNHEY and CDR2 SMNVEV (reference sequence). Trimming cost V 10 bases and J 4 bases, with 5 bases left between them. This CDR3 has 9 residues. The CDR3 sequence is CATSYEQYF. CDR3 sequence (DNA): TGTGCCACCTCGTACGAGCAGTACTTC.

The gene calls are TRBV19 and TRBJ1-5, with TRBD1 matching over 7 bases. V dropped 6 bases and J dropped 0; count of bases not matched to a gene: 17. The CDR3 has 19 amino acids. Germline-derived CDR1 and CDR2 are LNHDA and SQIVND (reference sequence). The CDR3, as DNA: TGTGCCAGTAGCCGGAGGGGCGAGACAGGGCTTTATAGCAATCAGCCCCAGCATTTT. Encoded protein: CASSRRGETGLYSNQPQHF.

V and J are TRBV6-1 and TRBJ2-3, with 11 positions matching TRBD2. Germline V CDR1 and CDR2: MNHNS, SASEGT. V was clipped by 7 bases and J by 7 bases; unmatched bases: 10. This CDR3 has 15 amino acids. The DNA of the CDR3 is TGTGCCAGCACGGGACTAGCGGACATTCCCAATACGCAGTATTTT. The encoded protein is CASTGLADIPNTQYF.

This sequence joins TRBV2 and TRBJ2-5, with 9 nucleotides matching TRBD2. The CDR3 has 16 residues. The junction had 9 bases not matched to a gene; V was cut back by 2 bases and J by 5 bases. Germline V lookup: CDR1 SNHLY, CDR2 FYNNEI. The DNA for the CDR3 is TGTGCCAGCAGTGAATCTGGCGGGGGGGCCGGGGAGACCCAGTACTTC. It encodes CASSESGGGAGETQYF.

The V call is TRBV9, the J call TRBJ1-3; 8 bases map to TRBD1. V lost 3 bases and J lost 4; bases outside the gene matches: 9. The CDR3 totals 16 residues. The germline V gene has CDR1 SGDLS and CDR2 YYNGEE. The CDR3 coding sequence is TGTGCCAGCAGCGCTTACAACCGGGACAGGGGAAACACCATATATTTT. Translation gives CASSAYNRDRGNTIYF.

As to this clone: Other nucleotide sequences in the sample specify the same CDR3. The genes are TRBV19 and TRBJ1-1; D unclear. Germline V gene lookup returns CDR1 LNHDA and CDR2 SQIVND (reference sequence). Trimming took off 5 bases at V and 0 bases at J, with 10 bases between the two ends. There are 14 residues in the CDR3. The CDR3 sequence is CASSYPGLNTEAFF. CDR3 nucleotide sequence: TGTGCCAGTAGTTACCCAGGTCTGAACACTGAAGCTTTCTTT.

This clone was detected once. CDR3 in amino acids: CASSVDRANTEAFF. CDR3 DNA: TGTGCCAGCAGTGTCGACAGGGCGAACACTGAAGCTTTCTTT. The chain combines TRBV6-4 with TRBJ1-1; 7 bases match TRBD1. The V and J ends lost 4 bases and 1 base, in that order; junction bases with no gene match: 3. Germline-derived CDR1 and CDR2 are MRHNA and SNTAGT. There are 14 residues in the CDR3.

CDR3 DNA: TGTCAAGCGGGGGACAGGGAATCGAACACTGAAGCTTTCTTT. Protein: CQAGDRESNTEAFF. The chain has TRBV6-1 and TRBJ1-1, with 9 nucleotides matching TRBD1. The length of the CDR3 is 14 residues. CDR1 is MNHNS and CDR2 is SASEGT in the germline V gene.

This clone was recorded once. The gene calls are TRBV5-1 and TRBJ1-1; D is undetermined. With 3 bases removed from V and 8 bases from J, the gap between germline ends came to 14 bases. CDR1 and CDR2 (germline): SGHRS, YFSETQ. The CDR3 extends over 13 amino acids. The CDR3 loop is CASSSWGTLEAFF. CDR3 sequence (DNA): TGCGCCAGCAGCTCGTGGGGAACCCTCGAAGCTTTCTTT. The variable domain in full, completed from reference TRBV5-1 and TRBJ1-1, reads KAGVTQTPRYLIKTRGQQVTLSCSPISGHRSVSWYQQTPGQGLQFLFEYFSETQRNKGNFPGRFSGRQFSNSRSEMNVSTLELGDSALYLCASSSWGTLEAFFGQGTRLTVV.